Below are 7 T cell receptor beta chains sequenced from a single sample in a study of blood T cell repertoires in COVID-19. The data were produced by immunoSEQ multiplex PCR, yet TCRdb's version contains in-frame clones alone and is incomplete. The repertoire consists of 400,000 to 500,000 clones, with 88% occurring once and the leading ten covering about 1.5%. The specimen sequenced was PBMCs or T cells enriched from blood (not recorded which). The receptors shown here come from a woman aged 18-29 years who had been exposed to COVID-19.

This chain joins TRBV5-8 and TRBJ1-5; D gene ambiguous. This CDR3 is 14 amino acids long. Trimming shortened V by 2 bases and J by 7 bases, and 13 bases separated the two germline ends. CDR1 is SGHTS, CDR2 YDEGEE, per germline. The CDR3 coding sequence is TGTGCCAGCAGCTTTTACAGCAGCGGCCAGCCCCAGCATTTT. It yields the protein CASSFYSSGQPQHF.

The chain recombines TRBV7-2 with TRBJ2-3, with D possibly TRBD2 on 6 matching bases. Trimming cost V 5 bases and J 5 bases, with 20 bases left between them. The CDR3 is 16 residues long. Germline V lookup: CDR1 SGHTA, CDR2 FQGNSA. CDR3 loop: CASSRGTDPPQDTQYF. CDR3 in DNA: TGTGCCAGCAGCCGCGGGACCGATCCACCACAAGATACGCAGTATTTT.

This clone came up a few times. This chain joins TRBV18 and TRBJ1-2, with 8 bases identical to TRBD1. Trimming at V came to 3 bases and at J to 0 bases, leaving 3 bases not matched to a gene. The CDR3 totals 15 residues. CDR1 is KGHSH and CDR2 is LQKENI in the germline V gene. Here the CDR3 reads CASSPRGPTNYGYTF. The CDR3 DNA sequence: TGTGCCAGCTCACCCAGGGGGCCGACTAACTATGGCTACACCTTC.

This CDR3 reads CASSQEYSGSSYEQYF. The CDR3 nucleotides read TGTGCCAGCAGCCAAGAGTATAGCGGGAGCTCCTACGAGCAGTACTTC. The V and J genes are TRBV4-2 and TRBJ2-7, with 9 positions matching TRBD2. The CDR3 contains 16 residues. CDR1 is LGHNA, CDR2 YNFKEQ, per germline. V lost 0 bases and J lost 0; bases outside the gene matches: 3.

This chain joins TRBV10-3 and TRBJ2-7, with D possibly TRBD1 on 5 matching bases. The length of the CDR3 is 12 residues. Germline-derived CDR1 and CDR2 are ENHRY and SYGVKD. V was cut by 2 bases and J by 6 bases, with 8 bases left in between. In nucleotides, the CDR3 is TGTGCCATCAGTGAGGACAGCCCCGAGCAGTACTTC. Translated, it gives CAISEDSPEQYF.

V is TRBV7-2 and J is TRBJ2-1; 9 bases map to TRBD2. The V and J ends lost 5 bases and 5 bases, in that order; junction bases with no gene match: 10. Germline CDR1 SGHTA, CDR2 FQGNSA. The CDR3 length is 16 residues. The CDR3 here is CASSPYFVAGDNEQFF. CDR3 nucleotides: TGTGCCAGCAGCCCCTATTTTGTAGCGGGGGACAATGAGCAGTTCTTC.

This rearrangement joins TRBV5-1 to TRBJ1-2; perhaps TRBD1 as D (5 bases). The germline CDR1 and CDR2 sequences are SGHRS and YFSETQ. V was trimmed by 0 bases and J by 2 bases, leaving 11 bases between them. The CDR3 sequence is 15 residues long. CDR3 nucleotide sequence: TGCGCCAGCAGCTTGGTAACAGGTCTAAACTATGGCTACACCTTC. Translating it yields CASSLVTGLNYGYTF.